This T cell receptor (beta chain) originates from a study of T cell responses to AZD1222 COVID-19 vaccine. Whole-study findings and limits: Mapped onto spike, vaccine-associated CD4 TCRs spanned it and were dominant at 160-218 and 743-854. Recipients of two AZD1222 doses showed rising Spike-specific TCR breadth and depth.

TCRdb's copy holds only in-frame clones and misses some; the assay was immunoSEQ multiplex PCR. The table shows around 150,000 clones, with approximately 90% occurring only once. The CDR3 consists of 15 residues. Germline-derived CDR1 and CDR2 are SGHRS and YFSETQ. V was trimmed by 4 bases and J by 4 bases, leaving 18 bases between them. Concerning this clone itself: Its antigen is still unknown.

The TCR originated in an adult who received the AZD1222 COVID-19 vaccine. The input for sequencing was peripheral blood, taken 28 days after the second AZD1222 dose. The chain employs TRBV5-1 and TRBJ2-7, with a possible D match to TRBD1 (6 bases). The CDR3 reads CASSTGAGVYYEQYF. For the CDR3, the DNA is TGCGCCAGCAGCACCGGGGCAGGGGTCTATTACGAGCAGTACTTC.